One sample yielded the 10 T cell receptor beta chains listed below, sequenced in a study of cytomegalovirus exposure and HLA in healthy donors. PCR employed 60 Vbeta and 13 Jbeta primers. Produced via immunoSEQ multiplex PCR; TCRdb's table is partial and in-frame only. The sample has over 80,000 clones; 55% to 85% are singletons. Sequenced material: PBMCs. Source of these receptors: a woman aged 18-29 years in good health and CMV-seropositive.

The sample holds a few counts of this clone. The DNA for the CDR3 is TGCGCCAGCAGCCAAGGCGGGACAGGACCTACCGGTGGGCTGTTTTTT. Residues: CASSQGGTGPTGGLFF. The rearrangement joins TRBV4-3 to TRBJ2-2, with 8 positions matching TRBD1. Trimming at V came to 1 base and at J to 13 bases, leaving 14 bases not matched to a gene. The CDR3 spans 16 residues. CDR1 and CDR2 from the germline V gene are LGHNA and YSLEER.

J is TRBJ2-5 and V is TRBV4-3; tentatively, D is TRBD1 (5 bases). Gene TRBJ2-7 matches the end of the DNA better, so the J call may be wrong. CDR3 length: 18 amino acids. Germline loops: CDR1 LGHNA, CDR2 YSLEER. CDR3 DNA: TGCGCCAGCAGCCAAGAGTCTAATTTTGGGGCGAGAAGGTACGAGCAGTACTTC. This translates into CASSQESNFGARRYEQYF.

V is TRBV18 and J is TRBJ1-2; the D gene is possibly TRBD1 (6 bases). V gave up 4 bases and J gave up 7 bases, with 10 bases separating them. Germline V gives CDR1 KGHSH, CDR2 LQKENI. CDR3 length: 12 amino acids. The CDR3 loop is CASSLLRGGYTF. DNA for the CDR3: TGTGCCAGCTCACTCCTCAGGGGTGGCTACACCTTC.

The chain couples TRBV23-1 to TRBJ2-3, with TRBD2 matching over 12 bases. TRBV23-1 is annotated as an ORF whose role is uncertain. The CDR3 covers 17 residues. J was trimmed by 3 bases and V by 4 bases; bases with no gene match: 8. DNA for the CDR3: TGCGCCAGCAGTCCAGGACTAGCGGGAATGGTGACAGATACGCAGTATTTT. This gives the protein CASSPGLAGMVTDTQYF.

This clone occurred a few times. The V call is TRBV6-5, the J call TRBJ2-3; 11 bases agree with TRBD2. V shed 6 bases and J 5 bases; nucleotides not matched to a gene: 1. The germline V gene encodes CDR1 MNHEY and CDR2 SVGAGI. This CDR3 region has 13 residues. CDR3 sequence: CASRLAGGDTQYF. DNA for the CDR3: TGTGCCAGCAGGCTAGCGGGGGGAGATACGCAGTATTTT.

This clone was seen a handful of times. The chain uses TRBV25-1 and TRBJ1-1, with TRBD1 matching over 8 bases. With 3 bases clipped from V and 2 bases from J, the junction kept 5 bases outside the gene matches. Germline loops: CDR1 MGHDK, CDR2 SYGVNS. The CDR3 has 15 amino acids. The CDR3 DNA follows: TGTGCCAGCAGTGATCGGACAGGGAGAAACACTGAAGCTTTCTTT. Amino acids: CASSDRTGRNTEAFF.

The V call is TRBV5-6, the J call TRBJ2-5, with 7 bases that match TRBD1. Germline CDR1 SGHDT, CDR2 YYEEEE. This CDR3 region has 17 residues. The V and J ends lost 0 bases and 1 base, in that order; junction bases with no gene match: 9. The DNA for the CDR3 is TGTGCCAGCAGCTTGGCCGGGACAGCTCTTACCCAAGAGACCCAGTACTTC. Encoded protein: CASSLAGTALTQETQYF.

The chain employs TRBV10-3 and TRBJ1-1; TRBD1 is a possible D gene (6 bases). This CDR3 has 14 residues. V dropped 6 bases and J dropped 6 bases, with 17 bases sitting between them. The germline V gene has CDR1 ENHRY and CDR2 SYGVKD. The DNA for the CDR3 is TGTGCCATCAGCCCCGGGACCAGGGGCCCTGAAGCTTTCTTT. This translates into CAISPGTRGPEAFF.

A few counts support this clone. One end of the junction fails to match germline, which may point to a read error. The V gene is TRBV7-7, the J gene TRBJ2-5, with a tentative D call TRBD2 (5 bases). CDR3 size: 17 residues. Germline lookup yields CDR1 SSHAT and CDR2 FNYEAQ (reference sequence). The CDR3 bases are TGTGCTAGCACCCCCCTCCCGTTGGGCGGGTTACAAGAGACCCAGTACTTC. Translation gives CASTPLPLGGLQETQYF. Together with reference TRBV7-7 and TRBJ2-5, the CDR3 gives the full variable domain: GAGVSQSPRYKVTKRGQDVTLRCDPISSHATLYWYQQALGQGPEFLTYFNYEAQPDKSGLPSDRFSAERPEGSISTLTIQRTEQRDSAMYRCASTPLPLGGLQETQYFGPGTRLLVL.

The chain combines TRBV9 with TRBJ2-2; 7 bases fit TRBD2. This CDR3 has 14 amino acids. Unmatched junction bases numbered 8, after V lost 6 bases and J lost 6 bases. CDR1 and CDR2 (germline): SGDLS, YYNGEE. Here the CDR3 DNA reads TGTGCCAGCACCGGGACCCGGGGGGCCGGGGAGCTGTTTTTT. It codes for CASTGTRGAGELFF.